These 8 T cell receptor beta chains share one sample of origin, sequenced in a study of cytomegalovirus exposure and HLA in healthy donors. Both 60 Vbeta primers and 13 Jbeta primers went into the PCR. The assay was immunoSEQ multiplex PCR, and TCRdb's table has in-frame clones only and misses some. This table has under 130,000 clones, around 78% appearing once. The material sequenced was PBMCs. All receptors derive from a male donor in good health and CMV-seronegative.

The chain has TRBV7-2 and TRBJ1-1, with TRBD1 identical over 12 bases. Germline-derived CDR1 and CDR2 are SGHTA and FQGNSA. The CDR3 sequence is 16 residues long. V dropped 2 bases and J dropped 4; count of bases not matched to a gene: 5. CDR3 DNA: TGTGCCAGCAGCTTAATTGGGACAGGGGGCCTCACTGAAGCTTTCTTT. Its translation is CASSLIGTGGLTEAFF.

A few counts support this clone. The CDR3 nucleotides are TGTGCCAGCAGTGGGGCGGGAGACAATGATGAGCAGTTCTTC. Protein product: CASSGAGDNDEQFF. This sequence joins TRBV6-4 and TRBJ2-1; 7 bases are a match to TRBD2. V lost 4 bases and J lost 8; bases outside the gene matches: 8. CDR1 is MRHNA and CDR2 is SNTAGT in the germline V gene. The CDR3 has 14 residues.

CDR3: CASSSGTGGFYEQYF. Here the CDR3 DNA reads TGTGCCAGCAGTTCCGGGACAGGGGGCTTCTACGAGCAGTACTTC. The chain couples TRBV6-5 to TRBJ2-7, with 12 bases lining up with TRBD1. CDR3 length: 15 amino acids. The trim removed 4 bases at V and 3 bases at J, leaving 4 bases unmatched. From germline, CDR1 is MNHEY and CDR2 SVGAGI.

This clone showed up just a few times. The gene calls are TRBV6-1 and TRBJ1-5; 10 bases fit TRBD1. V gave up 6 bases and J gave up 6 bases; unmatched junction bases: 5. Germline V gene data show CDR1 as MNHNS and CDR2 as SASEGT. The CDR3 runs to 14 residues. This CDR3 reads CASRGQGDSQPQHF. The CDR3 DNA reads as TGTGCCAGCAGAGGACAGGGGGACAGTCAGCCCCAGCATTTT.

V is TRBV5-1 and J is TRBJ1-4, with D perhaps TRBD1 (6 bases). The CDR3 is 14 residues long. With 5 bases removed from V and 3 bases from J, the gap between germline ends came to 11 bases. CDR1 is SGHRS and CDR2 is YFSETQ in the germline V gene. Written as DNA, the CDR3 is TGCGCCAGCAGTCAGGGGTCGGCTAATGAAAAACTGTTTTTT. It encodes CASSQGSANEKLFF.

V is TRBV7-9 and J is TRBJ2-7; 7 nucleotides match TRBD1. There are 15 residues in the CDR3. V lost 6 bases, J lost 6 bases, and 14 bases stayed unmatched. Germline assignment: CDR1 SEHNR and CDR2 FQNEAQ (reference sequence). For the CDR3, the DNA is TGTGCCAGCAGACAAGATGGACAGGCGGAAATCGAGCAGTACTTC. This gives the protein CASRQDGQAEIEQYF.

The chain joins TRBV28 to TRBJ1-4, with 8 bases aligning to TRBD1. This CDR3 region has 15 residues. The V segment lost 6 bases and the J segment 4 bases; nucleotides outside the gene matches: 7. The germline V gene encodes CDR1 MDHEN and CDR2 SYDVKM. The CDR3 nucleotides are TGTGCCAGCAGCCCAGGACAGGGCAATAATGAAAAACTGTTTTTT. Translation: CASSPGQGNNEKLFF.

The chain carries TRBV7-2 and TRBJ1-3; D is possibly TRBD1 (5 bases). Trimming shortened V by 5 bases and J by 0 bases, and 17 bases separated the two germline ends. CDR1 and CDR2 from the germline V gene are SGHTA and FQGNSA. This CDR3 spans 17 amino acids. CDR3 residues: CASSRGGRGISGNTIYF. In DNA form, the CDR3 reads TGTGCCAGCAGCCGGGGGGGTCGGGGAATCTCTGGAAACACCATATATTTT.